A selection of T cell receptor beta chains follows, all from one sample in a study of early T cells in non-severe SARS-CoV-2 infection. A single record per CDR3 protein comes from TCRdb applying MiXCR to the 5' RACE reads. The sample shows some 77,000 distinct CDR3 sequences, roughly 9.4% of them seen only once. Sequencing was performed on whole blood. These receptors originate from an adult who was a healthcare worker with PCR-confirmed SARS-CoV-2 infection or an uninfected control (not recorded which). Both conserved end residues are trimmed from each CDR3. Each record gives: J gene, V gene, clone size, CDR3 protein. Some rows mark clone size as missing; the rest say once, few, many or name a class of expanded clone.

J: TRBJ2-7; V: TRBV12-3/TRBV12-4; size: many; CDR3: ASSLPSGSSYEQY
J: TRBJ2-2; V: TRBV15; size: -; CDR3: ATSRAVDGELF
J: TRBJ1-2; V: TRBV28; size: -; CDR3: ASSPPGGYT
J: TRBJ2-3; V: TRBV3-1; size: many; CDR3: ASSHRQGFPPDTQY
J: TRBJ2-6; V: TRBV18; size: -; CDR3: ASSPGSGANVLT
J: TRBJ1-1; V: TRBV28; size: few; CDR3: ASRGNERGAF
J: TRBJ2-2; V: TRBV5-1; size: many; CDR3: ASSAARGSTGELF
J: TRBJ2-5; V: TRBV14; size: many; CDR3: ASSLAGYQETQY
J: TRBJ2-2; V: TRBV11-2; size: -; CDR3: ASSLGTFTGELF
J: TRBJ2-5; V: TRBV7-6; size: -; CDR3: ASSLGADREETQY
J: TRBJ2-3; V: TRBV20-1; size: -; CDR3: SASGAGGLDTQY
J: TRBJ2-1; V: TRBV12-3/TRBV12-4; size: -; CDR3: ASSPDRAEYNEQF
J: TRBJ2-4; V: TRBV7-8; size: few; CDR3: ASSWMSSGQAKNIQY
J: TRBJ1-5; V: TRBV6-6; size: few; CDR3: ATATGSNQPQH
J: TRBJ2-1; V: TRBV6-2/TRBV6-3; size: many; CDR3: ASSFFEKGEQF
J: TRBJ2-2; V: TRBV7-8; size: few; CDR3: ASSLGRGYEMF
J: TRBJ1-5; V: TRBV12-3/TRBV12-4; size: many; CDR3: ASSQGSSNQPQH
J: TRBJ2-2; V: TRBV5-1; size: many; CDR3: ASRPSASGSGTGELF
J: TRBJ2-2; V: TRBV20-1; size: -; CDR3: SAGTSGSWVTGELF
J: TRBJ2-7; V: TRBV7-9; size: few; CDR3: ASSFGGHEQY
J: TRBJ2-7; V: TRBV5-1; size: many; CDR3: ASSLAAGSYEQY
J: TRBJ2-1; V: TRBV27; size: many; CDR3: ASSFGSGSGEQF
J: TRBJ1-2; V: TRBV7-9; size: -; CDR3: ASTGLLNDRGYGYT
J: TRBJ2-6; V: TRBV27; size: many; CDR3: ASSLLGGANVLT
J: TRBJ2-7; V: TRBV19; size: -; CDR3: ASSLDGGSYEQY
J: TRBJ2-7; V: TRBV28; size: -; CDR3: ATLGMSSYEQY
J: TRBJ2-1; V: TRBV28; size: few; CDR3: ASSPGTGHYNEQF
J: TRBJ2-1; V: TRBV15; size: many; CDR3: ATSRDPSGRLMYNEQF
J: TRBJ1-1; V: TRBV5-1; size: -; CDR3: ASSLYSRLTNTEAF
J: TRBJ1-1; V: TRBV14; size: many; CDR3: ASSQQLLNTEAF
J: TRBJ2-7; V: TRBV7-2; size: many; CDR3: ASSFGGPGGYEQY
J: TRBJ1-6; V: TRBV6-1; size: many; CDR3: ASSHGRTLNSPLH
J: TRBJ2-7; V: TRBV5-6; size: -; CDR3: ASSSGLAGPPYEQY
J: TRBJ1-1; V: TRBV18; size: few; CDR3: ASSPPEGSEAF
J: TRBJ2-5; V: TRBV29-1; size: few; CDR3: SVETGTQY
J: TRBJ1-3; V: TRBV6-5; size: few; CDR3: ASSGTAGNTIY
J: TRBJ1-1; V: TRBV20-1; size: few; CDR3: SADRAEAF
J: TRBJ1-5; V: TRBV28; size: -; CDR3: ASSPARNQPQH
J: TRBJ2-5; V: TRBV11-2; size: many; CDR3: ASSTTGGQETQY
J: TRBJ2-7; V: TRBV27; size: many; CDR3: ASSLSPTGVEQY
J: TRBJ2-5; V: TRBV7-8; size: many; CDR3: ASSLAGPGETQY
J: TRBJ2-5; V: TRBV6-5; size: many; CDR3: ASIPMGGMLETQY
J: TRBJ2-3; V: TRBV3-1; size: -; CDR3: ASSLWTSGRPDTQY
J: TRBJ1-6; V: TRBV6-6; size: few; CDR3: ASRVAYNSPLH
J: TRBJ1-4; V: TRBV7-9; size: many; CDR3: ASSFGQGKLEKLF
J: TRBJ1-5; V: TRBV6-6; size: few; CDR3: ASSYSGRNQPQH
J: TRBJ2-7; V: TRBV5-1; size: -; CDR3: ASSPDSKGEQC
J: TRBJ2-3; V: TRBV27; size: many; CDR3: ASSALLAGSDTQY
J: TRBJ2-3; V: TRBV11-2; size: many; CDR3: ASSAGLAGGTQY
J: TRBJ2-3; V: TRBV7-8; size: many; CDR3: ASSARLAGSTDTQY
J: TRBJ2-3; V: TRBV7-3; size: many; CDR3: ASSLASTDTQY
J: TRBJ2-6; V: TRBV2; size: many; CDR3: ASSEDRAGANVLT
J: TRBJ2-1; V: TRBV20-1; size: -; CDR3: SARARGRTYNEQF
J: TRBJ2-5; V: TRBV5-1; size: many; CDR3: ASSLGAGQETQY
J: TRBJ1-1; V: TRBV7-8; size: many; CDR3: ASSMPGFRITEAF